Listed here are 19 T cell receptor beta chains from one sample, sequenced in a study of identical twins (dated by TCRdb to the mid-2010s). The library was made by 5' RACE. Sequencing was carried out with an Illumina HiSeq 2000. The public reads were reprocessed in TCRdb via fastp at Q25 and MiXCR, keeping in-frame beta chains. Each entry is one CDR3 protein sequence, shown with its most common DNA and genes. The sample has roughly 200,000 distinct CDR3 sequences on record, roughly 15% of them singletons. 35% to 45% of the sample is held by the ten biggest clonotypes. These data are also associated with another study on T cells expressing NK-cell markers.

The source material was CD8+ T cells sorted from blood. The receptors originated from a woman aged 18-29 years in good health.

The chain has TRBV6-1 and TRBJ2-7; 8 bases map to TRBD1. With 6 bases clipped from V and 5 bases from J, the junction kept 3 bases outside the gene matches. CDR1 and CDR2 from the germline V gene are MNHNS and SASEGT. CDR3 length equals 12 residues. As DNA, the CDR3 is TGTGCCAGCAGCAAGACAGGGGACGAGCAGTACTTC. Residues: CASSKTGDEQYF.

In this sample, this clonotype turned up a few times. V is TRBV11-2 and J is TRBJ2-3; a possible D gene is TRBD1 (5 bases). With 5 bases removed from V and 3 bases from J, the gap between germline ends came to 15 bases. Germline V gives CDR1 SGHAT, CDR2 FQNNGV. The CDR3 has 15 residues. CDR3 residues: CASSPWGRLTDTQYF. CDR3 DNA: TGTGCCAGCAGCCCGTGGGGCCGACTTACAGATACGCAGTATTTT.

This clonotype has only a few counts. J is TRBJ2-3 and V is TRBV6-2 or TRBV6-3; maybe TRBD1 (5 bases). Germline V gene lookup returns CDR1 MNHEY and CDR2 SVGEGT. The ends were cut back, 6 bases at V and 3 bases at J, with 10 bases in the middle. CDR3 length equals 13 residues. DNA for the CDR3: TGTGCCAGCAGGGACATTCGAACAGATACGCAGTATTTT. Translated: CASRDIRTDTQYF.

This clonotype occurred a few times. This sequence joins TRBV3-1 and TRBJ1-2; TRBD1 is a possible D gene (5 bases). Trimming removed 7 bases at V and 6 bases at J, with 18 bases between. This CDR3 is built from 14 residues. The V gene's germline CDR1 is LGHDT and CDR2 YNNKEL (reference sequence). CDR3 nucleotide sequence: TGTGCCAGCACCGAGACAGTCGGACTCGATGGCTACACCTTC. Translating it yields CASTETVGLDGYTF.

In DNA form, the CDR3 reads TGTGCCAGCAGCTTAGCGGAGGCAGGGTTAAATGAGCAGTTCTTC. It codes for CASSLAEAGLNEQFF. This chain joins TRBV7-7 and TRBJ2-1; D is perhaps TRBD1 or TRBD2 (5 bases each). The length of the CDR3 is 15 residues. Germline V gene sequence: CDR1 SSHAT, CDR2 FNYEAQ (reference sequence). The ends were cut back, 0 bases at V and 7 bases at J, with 13 bases in the middle.

This clonotype appeared a few times. The chain carries TRBV7-9 and TRBJ2-2; D remains unclear. This CDR3 is 16 amino acids long. V dropped 1 base and J dropped 0 bases, with 9 bases sitting between them. Germline-derived CDR1 and CDR2 are SEHNR and FQNEAQ (reference sequence). CDR3 in amino acids: CASSLGAFSNTGELFF. DNA for the CDR3: TGTGCCAGCAGCTTAGGTGCTTTCTCGAACACCGGGGAGCTGTTTTTT.

The genes are TRBV7-9 and TRBJ2-7; 9 nucleotides line up with TRBD2. This CDR3 has 15 residues. Unmatched junction bases numbered 5, after V lost 1 base and J lost 4 bases. Germline CDR1 and CDR2: SEHNR and FQNEAQ (reference sequence). Written as DNA, the CDR3 is TGTGCCAGCAGCTTAGGCGGTGCGGGAGGGTACGAGCAGTACTTC. It codes for CASSLGGAGGYEQYF.

This clonotype turned up a few times. V usage is TRBV12-3 or TRBV12-4 and J usage is TRBJ2-3; weak D call: TRBD1 (6 bases). V gave up 5 bases and J gave up 0 bases, with 12 bases separating them. The length of the CDR3 is 15 residues. CDR3 residues: CASSRRDTSTDTQYF. As DNA, the CDR3 is TGTGCCAGCAGTCGCCGGGACACGAGCACAGATACGCAGTATTTT.

The rearrangement uses TRBV15 and TRBJ2-7; 7 nucleotides line up with TRBD2. The CDR3 runs to 15 residues. The germline gives CDR1 LNHNV, CDR2 YYDKDF (reference sequence). Unmatched junction bases numbered 4, after V lost 0 bases and J lost 2 bases. For the CDR3, the DNA is TGTGCCACCAGCAGAGATCGGGGGGTGGCCTACGAGCAGTACTTC. Its protein is CATSRDRGVAYEQYF.

The table lists this clonotype with a few counts. In nucleotides, the CDR3 is TGTGCCAGCAGTTTATTTGGGCTAGCGGACCAAGAGACCCAGTACTTC. Residues: CASSLFGLADQETQYF. J is TRBJ2-5 and V is TRBV12-3 or TRBV12-4, with TRBD2 identical over 7 bases. The CDR3 has 16 residues. J was trimmed by 0 bases and V by 2 bases; bases with no gene match: 6.

This clonotype was seen a few times. This rearrangement joins TRBV2 to TRBJ2-3, with 10 bases fitting TRBD1. The germline V gene encodes CDR1 SNHLY and CDR2 FYNNEI. This CDR3 is 14 amino acids long. V was clipped by 10 bases and J by 4 bases; unmatched bases: 8. CDR3 region: CAIPDRGSPDTQYF. The CDR3 DNA sequence: TGTGCCATCCCGGACAGGGGGTCCCCAGATACGCAGTATTTT.

This clonotype turned up a few times. This chain joins TRBV24-1 and TRBJ2-1, with D possibly matching TRBD1 (6 bases). V lost 2 bases and J lost 7, with 8 bases in between. CDR1 and CDR2 (germline): KGHDR, SFDVKD. The CDR3 is made up of 13 amino acids. This chain's CDR3 is CATSDSTGNEQFF. CDR3 bases: TGTGCCACCAGTGATTCTACAGGGAATGAGCAGTTCTTC.

The chain uses TRBV19 and TRBJ2-1; perhaps TRBD2 as D (7 bases). Germline CDR1 is LNHDA and CDR2 is SQIVND (reference sequence). V gave up 5 bases and J gave up 9 bases, with 11 bases separating them. The CDR3 has 12 amino acids. CDR3 region: CASSSGGGEQFF. CDR3 DNA sequence: TGTGCCAGTAGTTCGGGGGGCGGTGAGCAGTTCTTC.

This clonotype was counted many times. The genes are TRBV5-5 and TRBJ2-1, with D possibly TRBD2 on 7 matching bases. The CDR3 spans 14 residues. The germline V gene has CDR1 SGHKS and CDR2 YYEKEE (reference sequence). V dropped 3 bases and J dropped 6 bases, with 13 bases sitting between them. CDR3 DNA: TGTGCCAGCAGCTCAAGCGGGACAAGCAATGAGCAGTTCTTC. It yields the protein CASSSSGTSNEQFF.

This chain links TRBV7-2 with TRBJ2-5; D call uncertain. Germline CDR1 and CDR2: SGHTA and FQGNSA. CDR3 length: 13 amino acids. V was pared by 0 bases and J by 3 bases, with 5 bases between. The DNA of the CDR3 is TGTGCCAGCAGCTTAGCTCAAGAAGAGACCCAGTACTTC. Residues: CASSLAQEETQYF.

The sample holds many counts of this clonotype. This chain connects TRBV7-9 to TRBJ1-2; D is ambiguous. The CDR3 has 13 amino acids. Trimming took off 6 bases at V and 5 bases at J, with 13 bases between the two ends. CDR1 SEHNR and CDR2 FQNEAQ come from the germline V gene (reference sequence). The CDR3 sequence is CASRVQADYGYTF. CDR3 DNA: TGTGCCAGCAGAGTCCAGGCTGATTATGGCTACACCTTC.

The chain combines TRBV4-3 with TRBJ2-7, with 11 bases that match TRBD2. With 4 bases clipped from V and 6 bases from J, the junction kept 14 bases outside the gene matches. The CDR3 spans 17 residues. Germline V gene lookup returns CDR1 LGHNA and CDR2 YSLEER. CDR3 DNA sequence: TGCGCCAGCAGCCCAGGGGGGGAGACTAGCGGGATCGGCGAGCAGTACTTC. This sequence encodes CASSPGGETSGIGEQYF.

The chain has TRBV3-1 and TRBJ2-7; 15 bases agree with TRBD2. V shed 4 bases and J 5 bases; nucleotides not matched to a gene: 9. The CDR3 loop spans 17 amino acids. Germline lookup yields CDR1 LGHDT and CDR2 YNNKEL (reference sequence). In nucleotides, the CDR3 is TGTGCCAGCAGCCTCGGGACTAGCGGGAGGCTAGGCGACGAGCAGTACTTC. This gives the protein CASSLGTSGRLGDEQYF.

The chain has TRBV3-1 and TRBJ2-5; D assignment may be TRBD1 or TRBD2 (5 bases each). Deletions cut 8 bases from V and 4 bases from J, with 17 bases between. This CDR3 contains 14 residues. The germline V gene encodes CDR1 LGHDT and CDR2 YNNKEL (reference sequence). The CDR3 protein is CASSHGTPLETQYF. DNA for the CDR3: TGTGCCAGCTCGCACGGGACCCCTCTAGAGACCCAGTACTTC.